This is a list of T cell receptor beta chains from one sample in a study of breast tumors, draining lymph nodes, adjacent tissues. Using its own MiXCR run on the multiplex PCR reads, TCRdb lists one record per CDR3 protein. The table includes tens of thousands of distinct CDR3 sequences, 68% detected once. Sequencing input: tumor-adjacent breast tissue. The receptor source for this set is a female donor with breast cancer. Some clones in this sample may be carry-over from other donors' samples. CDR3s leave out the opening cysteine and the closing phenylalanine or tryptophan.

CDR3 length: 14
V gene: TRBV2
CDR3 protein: ASSQTTDGFTDTQY

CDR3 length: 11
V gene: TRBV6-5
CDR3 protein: ASSIQGNYGYT

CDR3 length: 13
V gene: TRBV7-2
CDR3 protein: ASSFEPGLGYEQY

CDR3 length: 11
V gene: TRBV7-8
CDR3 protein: ASSLALGNEQF

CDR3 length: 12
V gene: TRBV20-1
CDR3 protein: SARAWPDGQPQH

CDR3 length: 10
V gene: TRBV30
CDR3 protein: AWSHRSYEQY

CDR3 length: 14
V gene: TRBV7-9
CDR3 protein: ASSPTSGPNTDTQY

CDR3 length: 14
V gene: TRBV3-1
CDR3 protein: ASSQIGTRALETQY

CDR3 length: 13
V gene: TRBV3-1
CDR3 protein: ASSPPRGHYYEQY

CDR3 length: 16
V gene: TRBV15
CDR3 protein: ATSSLVATGADSNEQF

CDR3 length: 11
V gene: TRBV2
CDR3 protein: ASSEGANYGYT

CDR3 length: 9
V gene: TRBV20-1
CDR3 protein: SARRADTQY

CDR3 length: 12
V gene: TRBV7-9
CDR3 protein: ASSRSGNTGELF

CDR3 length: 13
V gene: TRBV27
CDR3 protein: ASKIRRDNPYEQY

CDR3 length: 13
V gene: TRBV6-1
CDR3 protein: ASSEGTGHTDTQY

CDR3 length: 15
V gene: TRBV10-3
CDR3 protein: AISESGSSGPSYEQY

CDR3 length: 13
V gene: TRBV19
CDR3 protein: ATNLGGASNEKLF

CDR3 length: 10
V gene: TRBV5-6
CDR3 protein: ASSSSLLEQF

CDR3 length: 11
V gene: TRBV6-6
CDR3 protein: ASSDGPNYGYT

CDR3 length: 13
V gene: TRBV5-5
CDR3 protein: ASSLSPGLQYERY

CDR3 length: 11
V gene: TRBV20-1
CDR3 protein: SASEVFGQPQH

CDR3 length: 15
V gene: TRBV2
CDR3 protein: ASRSGTSGWSSYEQY

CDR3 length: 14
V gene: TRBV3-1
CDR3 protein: AGSQVPGTGGNEQF

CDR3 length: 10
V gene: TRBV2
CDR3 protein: ASREDSQPQH

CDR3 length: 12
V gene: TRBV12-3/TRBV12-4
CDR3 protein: ASSLEQRTDTQY

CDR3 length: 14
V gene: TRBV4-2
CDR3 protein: ASSQDSGSGPDTQY

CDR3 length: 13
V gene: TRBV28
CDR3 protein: ASSLAGLGTDTQY

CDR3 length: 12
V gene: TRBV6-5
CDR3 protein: ASRTSTSYNEQF

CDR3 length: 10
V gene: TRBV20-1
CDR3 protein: SASVSGTEAF

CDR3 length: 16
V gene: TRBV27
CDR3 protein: ASSPYPPGLAGRETQY

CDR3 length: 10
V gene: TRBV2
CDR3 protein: ASNKEGLEQF

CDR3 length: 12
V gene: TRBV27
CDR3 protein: ASSPGLAWDEQF

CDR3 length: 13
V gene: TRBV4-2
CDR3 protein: ASTRTSGSSYEQY

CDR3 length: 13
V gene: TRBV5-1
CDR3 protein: ASSDTGVGANVLT

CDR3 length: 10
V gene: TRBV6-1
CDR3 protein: ASKTGRETQY

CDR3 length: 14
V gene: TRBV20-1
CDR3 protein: SARETGVSYNSPLH

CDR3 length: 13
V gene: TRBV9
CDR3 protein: ASSVDTSAYNEQF

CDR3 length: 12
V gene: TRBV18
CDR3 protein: ASSPVGRIVEQY

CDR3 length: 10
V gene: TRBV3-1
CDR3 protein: ASSHGTIGQF

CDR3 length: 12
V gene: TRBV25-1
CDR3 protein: ASSDKRGQETQY

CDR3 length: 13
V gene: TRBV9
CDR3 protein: ASSVGSGRSSPLH

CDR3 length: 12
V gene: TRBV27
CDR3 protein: ASSFGQEGSPLH

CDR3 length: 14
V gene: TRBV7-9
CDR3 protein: ASNPLWAGEGNTIY

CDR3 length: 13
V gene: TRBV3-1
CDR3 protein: ASSPRTGINEKLF

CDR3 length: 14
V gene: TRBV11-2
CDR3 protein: ASSDTDSRANYGYT

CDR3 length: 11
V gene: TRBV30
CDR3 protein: AWTSVYGNEQF

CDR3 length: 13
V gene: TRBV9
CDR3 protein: ASGASGTSGYEQY

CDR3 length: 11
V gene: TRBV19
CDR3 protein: ASSRQGYQPQH

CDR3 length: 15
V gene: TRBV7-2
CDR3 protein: ASSLAQTHGTNEKLF

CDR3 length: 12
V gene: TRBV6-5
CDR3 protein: ASSPQESTDTQY

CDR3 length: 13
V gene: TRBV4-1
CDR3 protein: ASSFRLAEQETQY

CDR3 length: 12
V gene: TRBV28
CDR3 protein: ASSLYPPTGGQF

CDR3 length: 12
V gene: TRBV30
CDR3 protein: AWSASAVVYEQY

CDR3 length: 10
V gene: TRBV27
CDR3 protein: ASSQNTGELF

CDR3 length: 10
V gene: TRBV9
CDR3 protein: ASSPGRGELF

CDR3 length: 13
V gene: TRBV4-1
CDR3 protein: ASSQPGGESETQY

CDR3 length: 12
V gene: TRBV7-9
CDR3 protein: ASRRSGSGNEQF

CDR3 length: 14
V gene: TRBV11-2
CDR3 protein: ASSVRRQGGLNEQF

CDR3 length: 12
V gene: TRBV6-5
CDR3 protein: ASRQTGTAYEQY